This TCR beta chain was captured in a study of cytomegalovirus exposure and HLA in healthy donors. PCR involved 60 Vbeta and 13 Jbeta primers. TCRdb keeps only in-frame clones here, not all; method: immunoSEQ multiplex PCR. Altogether some 90,000 clones are present, approximately 74% being singletons, with the ten largest covering around 3%. The CDR3 sequence is 13 residues long. Germline loops: CDR1 LNHDA, CDR2 SQIVND (reference sequence). The V end was cut by 1 base, the J end by 6 bases, with 10 bases between. This chain joins TRBV19 and TRBJ2-7, with D possibly matching TRBD2 (5 bases). This receptor was taken from a female donor in good health and CMV-seropositive. Sequencing was performed on PBMCs. CDR3 sequence: CASSIAPGVEQYF. The CDR3 DNA reads TGTGCCAGTAGTATAGCCCCCGGGGTCGAGCAGTACTTC.